Below, 22 T cell receptor beta chains from the same sample are listed, as sequenced in a study of cytomegalovirus exposure and HLA in healthy donors. 60 Vbeta and 13 Jbeta primers were used in PCR. Repertoires were generated with immunoSEQ multiplex PCR, while TCRdb's copy carries only in-frame clones and drops some. Here the sample spans around 200,000 clones, about 70% being singletons. Sequences were obtained from PBMCs. The receptors were sampled from a man between 40 and 49 years old in good health and CMV-seropositive.

V usage is TRBV5-1 and J usage is TRBJ1-2, with D possibly being TRBD1 (6 bases). Germline CDR1 and CDR2: SGHRS and YFSETQ. V was cut by 4 bases and J by 1 base, with 14 bases left in between. The CDR3 totals 15 residues. CDR3 DNA sequence: TGCGCCAGCAGCCTCCTTCAGGGGTTTAACTATGGCTACACCTTC. This encodes CASSLLQGFNYGYTF. Drawing the rest from reference TRBV5-1 and TRBJ1-2, the complete variable domain is KAGVTQTPRYLIKTRGQQVTLSCSPISGHRSVSWYQQTPGQGLQFLFEYFSETQRNKGNFPGRFSGRQFSNSRSEMNVSTLELGDSALYLCASSLLQGFNYGYTFGSGTRLTVV.

The V call is TRBV13, the J call TRBJ2-4; 9 bases align to TRBD1. The germline V gene has CDR1 PRHDT and CDR2 FYEKMQ (reference sequence). V was clipped by 5 bases and J by 1 base; unmatched bases: 3. This CDR3 is 15 amino acids long. CDR3 DNA sequence: TGTGCCAGCAGCCCACAGGGGGCGGCCAAAAACATTCAGTACTTC. Translating gives CASSPQGAAKNIQYF.

V usage is TRBV28 and J usage is TRBJ1-4; D ambiguous. V was trimmed by 7 bases and J by 4 bases, leaving 13 bases between them. This CDR3 comprises 14 residues. Germline CDR1 reads MDHEN; CDR2 reads SYDVKM. The CDR3 sequence: CASKHRQLNEKLFF. Here the CDR3 DNA reads TGTGCCAGCAAACATCGACAACTTAATGAAAAACTGTTTTTT.

This clone appeared a few times. V gene TRBV5-8 combines with J gene TRBJ2-3; 11 bases are a match to TRBD2. The CDR3 length is 14 residues. Per the germline V gene, CDR1 is SGHTS and CDR2 is YDEGEE. V gave up 2 bases and J gave up 10 bases; unmatched junction bases: 6. The CDR3 DNA reads as TGTGCCAGCAGCTTTAGCGGGGGGGACTTACCGCAGTATTTT. Amino acids: CASSFSGGDLPQYF.

CDR3: CSVDRTSGTDTQYF. The CDR3 bases are TGCAGCGTGGATAGGACTAGCGGCACAGATACGCAGTATTTT. The chain recombines TRBV29-1 with TRBJ2-3, with 9 nucleotides matching TRBD2. CDR3 size: 14 residues. Germline trimming cut 6 bases from V and 1 base from J; bases unmatched to any gene: 5. Per the germline V gene, CDR1 is SQVTM and CDR2 is ANQGSEA.

The V and J genes are TRBV9 and TRBJ2-7, with D perhaps TRBD2 (7 bases). Trimming took off 3 bases at V and 0 bases at J, with 19 bases between the two ends. Germline V CDR1 and CDR2: SGDLS, YYNGEE. CDR3 length equals 17 residues. The CDR3 DNA sequence: TGTGCCAGCAGCGCCCGAGGGGGGGGAACGAGCTCCTACGAGCAGTACTTC. Its protein product is CASSARGGGTSSYEQYF. The entire variable domain, with the rest obtained from reference TRBV9 and TRBJ2-7, is as follows: DSGVTQTPKHLITATGQRVTLRCSPRSGDLSVYWYQQSLDQGLQFLIQYYNGEERAKGNILERFSAQQFPDLHSELNLSSLELGDSALYFCASSARGGGTSSYEQYFGPGTRLTVT.

This chain uses TRBV19 with TRBJ1-5, with a weak D call TRBD1 (5 bases). The CDR3 sequence is 14 residues long. Germline V CDR1 and CDR2: LNHDA, SQIVND (reference sequence). The V end lost 5 bases, the J end lost 4 bases, and 12 bases lay between the germline ends. CDR3 sequence: CASSGAAANQPQHF. CDR3 sequence (DNA): TGTGCCAGTAGTGGGGCGGCGGCTAATCAGCCCCAGCATTTT.

The V and J genes are TRBV7-9 and TRBJ2-2, with D tentatively TRBD2 (7 bases). Germline V gives CDR1 SEHNR, CDR2 FQNEAQ (reference sequence). This CDR3 is 19 amino acids long. The V end lost 2 bases, the J end lost 0 bases, and 19 bases lay between the germline ends. CDR3 sequence reads: CASSLRGGSGATNTGELFF. The DNA for the CDR3 is TGTGCCAGCAGCTTAAGGGGGGGGTCGGGGGCGACGAACACCGGGGAGCTGTTTTTT. The whole variable domain, filled in from reference TRBV7-9 and TRBJ2-2, reads DTGVSQNPRHKITKRGQNVTFRCDPISEHNRLYWYRQTLGQGPEFLTYFQNEAQLEKSRLLSDRFSAERPKGSFSTLEIQRTEQGDSAMYLCASSLRGGSGATNTGELFFGEGSRLTVL.

The chain recombines TRBV7-6 with TRBJ2-3, with 9 bases identical to TRBD2. The J segment lost 4 bases and the V segment lost 4 bases, leaving 9 bases of the junction unmatched. This CDR3 is built from 16 residues. The germline V gene has CDR1 SGHVS and CDR2 FNYEAQ. The CDR3 protein is CASSSSAGGAPDTQYF. CDR3 bases: TGTGCCAGCAGCTCCTCAGCGGGGGGCGCCCCAGATACGCAGTATTTT.

The chain employs TRBV7-3 and TRBJ1-1, with D unclear. CDR1 and CDR2 (germline): SGHTA, FQGTGA. V lost 5 bases and J 2 bases, leaving 9 bases between the germline ends. The CDR3 length is 13 residues. CDR3: CASSLQANTEAFF. The CDR3 nucleotides are TGTGCCAGCAGCCTTCAGGCCAACACTGAAGCTTTCTTT.

The chain has TRBV6-9 and TRBJ1-1; D possibly corresponds to TRBD1 (5 bases). Trimming cost V 6 bases and J 3 bases, with 20 bases left between them. The CDR3 spans 16 residues. Germline-derived CDR1 and CDR2 are MNHGY and SVAAGI. The CDR3 DNA reads TGTGCCAGCAGAATATTCGGGGGGGGTAAGGACACTGAAGCTTTCTTT. It yields the protein CASRIFGGGKDTEAFF.

The gene calls are TRBV18 and TRBJ2-2, with D tentatively TRBD1 (6 bases). CDR3 length: 17 residues. V gave up 0 bases and J gave up 2 bases, with 13 bases separating them. Germline CDR1 and CDR2: KGHSH and LQKENI. This chain's CDR3 is CASSPPHQGSNTGELFF. DNA of the CDR3: TGTGCCAGCTCACCACCACATCAGGGGTCAAACACCGGGGAGCTGTTTTTT.

This clone was recorded a few times. The chain is built from TRBV7-2 and TRBJ1-5; 8 bases map to TRBD1. V lost 4 bases, J lost 2 bases, and 1 base stayed unmatched. This CDR3 is built from 14 residues. Germline lookup yields CDR1 SGHTA and CDR2 FQGNSA. The CDR3 is CASSSTGGNQPQHF. The CDR3 DNA follows: TGTGCCAGCAGCTCGACAGGGGGCAATCAGCCCCAGCATTTT.

This chain connects TRBV9 to TRBJ2-2; tentatively, D is TRBD2 (7 bases). V was pared by 2 bases and J by 6 bases, with 17 bases between. Germline CDR1 SGDLS, CDR2 YYNGEE. CDR3 length: 16 amino acids. CDR3 region: CASSVFGGGGAGELFF. The CDR3 region has the DNA TGTGCCAGCAGCGTCTTTGGAGGGGGAGGGGCCGGGGAGCTGTTTTTT.

The CDR3 protein is CASSARGLWAGELFF. CDR3 bases: TGTGCCAGCAGTGCCCGGGGACTTTGGGCCGGGGAGCTGTTTTTT. The V and J genes are TRBV27 and TRBJ2-2; the D gene is possibly TRBD2 (6 bases). V was trimmed by 5 bases and J by 6 bases, leaving 16 bases between them. CDR3 length equals 15 residues. Germline loops: CDR1 MNHEY, CDR2 SMNVEV (reference sequence).

The chain employs TRBV19 and TRBJ2-1; weak D call: TRBD2 (6 bases). Germline CDR1 LNHDA, CDR2 SQIVND (reference sequence). The V gene lost 5 bases and the J gene lost 2 bases, with 7 bases spanning the gap. CDR3 size: 13 residues. CDR3 protein: CASSRTTYNEQFF. The CDR3 DNA is TGTGCCAGTAGTCGGACTACCTACAATGAGCAGTTCTTC.

The V gene is TRBV5-1, the J gene TRBJ2-7; 7 bases line up with TRBD2. Germline CDR1 and CDR2: SGHRS and YFSETQ. With V trimmed by 1 base and J by 1 base, 5 bases remained unmatched. This CDR3 spans 15 amino acids. The CDR3 spells CASSLLGSGSYEQYF. The CDR3 DNA follows: TGCGCCAGCAGCTTGCTTGGTAGCGGGTCCTACGAGCAGTACTTC. The full variable domain, rest sourced from reference TRBV5-1 and TRBJ2-7, is KAGVTQTPRYLIKTRGQQVTLSCSPISGHRSVSWYQQTPGQGLQFLFEYFSETQRNKGNFPGRFSGRQFSNSRSEMNVSTLELGDSALYLCASSLLGSGSYEQYFGPGTRLTVT.

The genes are TRBV14 and TRBJ2-7; 8 bases are shared with TRBD1. The CDR3 is made up of 16 amino acids. CDR1 and CDR2 from the germline V gene are SGHDN and FVKESK. J gave up 4 bases and V 2 bases, and 10 bases lay outside the gene matches. This CDR3 is CASSQHSTGQVYEQYF. The CDR3 nucleotides are TGTGCCAGCAGCCAACACTCCACGGGACAGGTTTACGAGCAGTACTTC.

V gene TRBV6-1 combines with J gene TRBJ2-3, with a weak D call TRBD1 (6 bases). The germline V and J ends were trimmed by 6 bases and 2 bases, with 15 bases remaining between them. Germline CDR1 and CDR2: MNHNS and SASEGT. This CDR3 is built from 15 residues. In nucleotides, the CDR3 is TGTGCCAGCAGCGCCCGGGACATATACACAGATACGCAGTATTTT. Amino acid sequence: CASSARDIYTDTQYF.

This rearrangement joins TRBV5-1 to TRBJ1-5, with D maybe TRBD1 (5 bases). Germline lookup yields CDR1 SGHRS and CDR2 YFSETQ. This CDR3 has 14 residues. V was clipped by 4 bases and J by 3 bases, with 11 bases between them. CDR3 bases: TGCGCCAGCAGCCCGGGGACTAACAATCAGCCCCAGCATTTT. Its translation: CASSPGTNNQPQHF.

Written as DNA, the CDR3 is TGTGCCAGCAGTCCGCGCGGGGGCGAGTACAATGAGCAGTTCTTC. It specifies CASSPRGGEYNEQFF. The V call is TRBV6-6, the J call TRBJ2-1, with a possible D match to TRBD2 (7 bases). Germline V gene sequence: CDR1 MNHNY, CDR2 SVGAGI (reference sequence). CDR3 length: 15 residues. V shed 5 bases and J shed 4 bases, with 15 bases lying between them.

The rearrangement uses TRBV2 and TRBJ1-6; no reliable D call. The CDR3 sequence is 14 residues long. V lost 8 bases, J lost 8 bases, and 16 bases lay in between. Germline V gives CDR1 SNHLY, CDR2 FYNNEI. CDR3 in amino acids: CASSGREGYSPLHF. CDR3 in DNA: TGTGCCAGCTCCGGACGGGAGGGTTATTCACCCCTCCACTTT.